Below, one TCR beta chain is given with its context. The data were taken from a study of blood T cells in healthy people across ages. Through a sample-barcoded 5' primer and a J-beta primer mix, a second PCR was run for 7 to 11 cycles. TCRdb processed the 5' RACE reads anew with MiXCR; each CDR3 protein has one entry. The sample contains around 820,000 distinct CDR3 sequences, 25% of which appear only once. CDR3 size: 16 residues. Germline V gene sequence: CDR1 SGHRS, CDR2 YFSETQ. The V gene lost 4 bases and the J gene lost 2 bases, with 17 bases spanning the gap. The same sample was also used in a study of T cells of mothers and their children.

The clonotype comes from a boy between 10 and 17 years old in good health. The chain couples TRBV5-1 to TRBJ2-3; either TRBD1 or TRBD2 may fit D (5 bases each). Material for sequencing was blood. The CDR3 reads CASSVGTAHFTDTQYF. The CDR3 coding sequence is TGCGCCAGCAGCGTGGGGACCGCTCATTTCACAGATACGCAGTATTTT.